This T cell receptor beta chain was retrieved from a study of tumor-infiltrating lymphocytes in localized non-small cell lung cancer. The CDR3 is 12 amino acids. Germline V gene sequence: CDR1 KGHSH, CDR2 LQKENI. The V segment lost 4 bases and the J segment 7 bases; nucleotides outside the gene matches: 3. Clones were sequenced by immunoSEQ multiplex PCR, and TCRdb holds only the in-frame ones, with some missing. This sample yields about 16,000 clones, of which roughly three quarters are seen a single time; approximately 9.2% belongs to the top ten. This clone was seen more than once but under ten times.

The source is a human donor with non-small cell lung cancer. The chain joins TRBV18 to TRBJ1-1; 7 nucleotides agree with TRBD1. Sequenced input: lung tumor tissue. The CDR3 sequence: CASSRQGFEAFF. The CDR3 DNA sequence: TGTGCCAGCTCACGACAGGGTTTTGAAGCTTTCTTT. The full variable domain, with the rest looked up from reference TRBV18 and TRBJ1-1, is NAGVMQNPRHLVRRRGQEARLRCSPMKGHSHVYWYRQLPEEGLKFMVYLQKENIIDESGMPKERFSAEFPKEGPSILRIQQVVRGDSAAYFCASSRQGFEAFFGQGTRLTVV.